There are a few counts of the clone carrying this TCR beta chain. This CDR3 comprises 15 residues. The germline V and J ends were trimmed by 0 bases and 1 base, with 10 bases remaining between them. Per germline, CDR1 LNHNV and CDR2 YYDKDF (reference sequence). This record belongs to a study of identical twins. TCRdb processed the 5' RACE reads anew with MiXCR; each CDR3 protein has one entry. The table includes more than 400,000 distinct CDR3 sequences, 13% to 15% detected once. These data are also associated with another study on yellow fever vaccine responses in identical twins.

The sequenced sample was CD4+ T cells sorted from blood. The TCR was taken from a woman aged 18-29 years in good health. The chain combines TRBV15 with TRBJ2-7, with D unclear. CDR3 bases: TGTGCCACCAGCAGAGAAATAGGTTTGTCCTACGAGCAGTACTTC. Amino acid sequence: CATSREIGLSYEQYF.